This T cell receptor beta chain comes out of a study of control samples from healthy donors and cancer patients. Germline CDR1 SGHRS, CDR2 YFSETQ. Trimming removed 0 bases from V and 0 bases from J, with 9 bases in between. This CDR3 is built from 15 residues. Sequencing used immunoSEQ multiplex PCR; TCRdb keeps in-frame clones, though not all of them. Altogether 150,000 to 200,000 clones are present, 75% to 95% being singletons, with the ten largest covering approximately 2%. The chain has TRBV5-1 and TRBJ2-5; no reliable D call. The clonotype originates from a woman in her thirties or forties in good health. The sequenced sample was blood. CDR3 bases: TGCGCCAGCAGCTTGGGTGGTAGGAACCAAGAGACCCAGTACTTC. Translation: CASSLGGRNQETQYF.